Listed below are T cell receptor beta chains from one sample, sequenced in a study of graft-versus-host responses after intestinal transplantation. This table comes from immunoSEQ multiplex PCR, and its TCRdb copy is limited to in-frame clones, with some not included. Of roughly 73,000 clones listed, around 86% are singletons. These receptors are not linked to any known antigen. Source: unstimulated CD8+ T cells sorted from spleen or lymph node cells, taken before transplant. The source of these receptors is a human donor who was the organ donor for an intestinal transplant. Both conserved end residues are trimmed from each CDR3.

V gene | CDR3 protein
TRBV2 | ASSLDRTYNEQF
TRBV2 | ASRDRGTGELF
TRBV5-4 | ASSSGTAYEQY
TRBV5-3 | ARSFTSKPQH
TRBV7-6 | ASSSGHLSTDTQY
TRBV25-1 | ASSEGQGLGYT
TRBV6-5 | ASSPEGGSGNTIY
TRBV4-1 | ASSPKSSSYEQY
TRBV29-1 | SVVKALTNIQY
TRBV2 | ASREGQVTGALH
TRBV6-1 | ASSALAGQEDTQY
TRBV7-3 | ASTEVDRVVNTEAF
TRBV2 | ASIVGTMYEQY
TRBV7-9 | ASSPPGGNEQF
TRBV19 | ASSTGGIDTQY
TRBV20-1 | SAESNEQF
TRBV4-1 | ASSQDFDGYNEQF
TRBV19 | ASSIFSGADEQY
TRBV4-2 | ASSQAWGVGTGDTEAF
TRBV5-4 | ASSWGTGAYEQY
TRBV30 | AWSLIQGIIGGYT
TRBV11-2 | ASSYQPSGDYTGELF
TRBV7-2 | ASSLGWGTGRNTIY
TRBV7-9 | ASSLSENGYT
TRBV7-9 | ASSSSGGADWGYT
TRBV6-1 | ASSEIAGQVYPSNQPQH
TRBV7-3 | ASSVHSLGGGESRGEQF
TRBV27 | DSRGRGYEQY
TRBV9 | ASSPDGGAKETQY
TRBV27 | ASIPGTGPEVGFGVELF
TRBV19 | ASSPTSGSADTQY
TRBV5-6 | ASSLGRGSSYNSPLH
TRBV5-1 | ASSTGTGSTDTQY
TRBV11-2 | ASTLGGSEQY
TRBV29-1 | SVPQGTEAF
TRBV5-1 | ASSSGNIQY
TRBV19 | ASSNREVLMNTEAF
TRBV30 | AWTPGQVIAKNIQY
TRBV6-6 | ASWEVDGYT
TRBV6-5 | ASRPGQGDGRPQH
TRBV5-7 | ASSRLDGSGNTIY
TRBV25-1 | ASSAKETQY
TRBV5-1 | ASSQPGQNTEAF
TRBV25-1 | ASSEYFPGDGPSYEQY